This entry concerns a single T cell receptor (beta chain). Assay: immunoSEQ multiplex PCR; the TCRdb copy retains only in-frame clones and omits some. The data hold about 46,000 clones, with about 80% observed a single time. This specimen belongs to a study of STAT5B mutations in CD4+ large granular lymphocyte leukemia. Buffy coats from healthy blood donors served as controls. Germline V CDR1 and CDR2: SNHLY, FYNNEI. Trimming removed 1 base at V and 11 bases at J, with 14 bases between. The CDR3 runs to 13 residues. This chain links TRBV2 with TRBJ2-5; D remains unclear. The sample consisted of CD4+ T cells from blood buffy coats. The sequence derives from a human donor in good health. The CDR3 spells CASSEGQELGQYF. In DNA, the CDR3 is TGTGCCAGCAGTGAAGGGCAGGAACTGGGGCAGTACTTC. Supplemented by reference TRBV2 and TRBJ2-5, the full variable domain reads EPEVTQTPSHQVTQMGQEVILRCVPISNHLYFYWYRQILGQKVEFLVSFYNNEISEKSEIFDDQFSVERPDGSNFTLKIRSTKLEDSAMYFCASSEGQELGQYFGPGTRLLVL.